These T cell receptor beta chains were read from a single sample in a study of T-cell memory formation after mild COVID-19. TCRdb used MiXCR to reprocess the 5' RACE reads, holding one entry per CDR3 protein. Seen here are fewer than 250,000 distinct CDR3 sequences, approximately 15% observed once, and the top ten hold 2% to 2.5%. Sequencing was done on a sample of PBMCs or a T cell subset sorted from them (not recorded which). Receptors were obtained from an adult woman who had mild COVID-19 (a few samples of this study predate the infection). Cell type and time point are not known. The CDR3 runs from the conserved cysteine through the conserved F or W. D genes are given only for firm matches. Size is omitted from some rows. Given values are once, few, many or a class for expanded clones.

TRBJ1-1 NA NA TRBV6-1 TGTGCCAGCAGTTTATCGGACCGAAACACTGAAGCTTTCTTT CASSLSDRNTEAFF
TRBJ1-5 NA few TRBV18 TGTGCCAGCTCACCTTCAGGTCGGGGTCAGCCCCAGCATTTT CASSPSGRGQPQHF
TRBJ1-2 NA few TRBV7-9 TGTGCCAGCAGTCCCCGGGCCCTAGGGGGCTACACCTTC CASSPRALGGYTF
TRBJ1-4 NA NA TRBV5-1 TGCGCCAGCAGCGACAGTGGAAAACTGTTTTTT CASSDSGKLFF
TRBJ2-5 NA few TRBV20-1 TGCAGTGCTAGAGAGAACAGTCAAGAGACCCAGTACTTC CSARENSQETQYF
TRBJ2-3 TRBD1 many TRBV5-5 TGTGCCAGCAGCCGATCCGGGACAGGGGTCGGAGATACGCAGTATTTT CASSRSGTGVGDTQYF
TRBJ1-2 NA NA TRBV30 TGTGCCTGGAGTGGGACCTTTGGCTACACCTTC CAWSGTFGYTF
TRBJ2-7 NA few TRBV5-1 TGCGCCAGCAGCTTGGCCCCCAGGGGAGAGTACGAGCAGTACTTC CASSLAPRGEYEQYF
TRBJ2-3 NA few TRBV3-1 TGTGCCAGCAGCCATAACGGGGGCCTAATAGGGGATACGCAGTATTTT CASSHNGGLIGDTQYF
TRBJ2-7 TRBD1 few TRBV20-1 TGCAGTGTTCGACAGGGCTACGAGCAGTACTTC CSVRQGYEQYF
TRBJ1-1 NA many TRBV18 TGTGCCAGCTCACCAGGGACACCGAACACTGAAGCTTTCTTT CASSPGTPNTEAFF
TRBJ1-1 NA NA TRBV11-2 TGTGCCAGCAGCTTAGAGAGAACGGTAGCTTTCTTT CASSLERTVAFF
TRBJ2-2 TRBD2 few TRBV18 TGTGCCAGCTCACCATTGGGCGGGAGCACCGGGGAGCTGTTTTTT CASSPLGGSTGELFF
TRBJ1-5 NA many TRBV5-6 TGTGCCAGCAGCTTGGGGCCGCGAGGGCATAGCAATCAGCCCCAGCATTTT CASSLGPRGHSNQPQHF
TRBJ2-3 TRBD2 NA TRBV7-2 TGTGCCAGCAGCTCTGAGCGGGGGGTCCGTACGCAGTATTTT CASSSERGVRTQYF
TRBJ2-1 NA NA TRBV7-2 TGTGCCAGCAGCTGGGGACTTTTAAATGAGCAGTTCTTC CASSWGLLNEQFF
TRBJ2-7 NA NA TRBV9 TGTGCCAGCAGCGTAGGGACCCCGGGCATACGGGAGCAGTACTTC CASSVGTPGIREQYF
TRBJ1-1 TRBD1 NA TRBV20-1 TGCAGTGCTAGTCGTCAGGGGGCCGAGTTGCCCAAGTTCAGGACGATGAACACTGAAGCTTTCTTT CSASRQGAELPKFRTMNTEAFF
TRBJ1-1 NA NA TRBV2 TGTGCCAGCCAACAAGTGGGGACTGAAGCTTTCTTT CASQQVGTEAFF
TRBJ2-4 NA few TRBV2 TGTGCCAGCAGAGGACATTGGGCTACTGGGGCCAAAAACATTCAGTACTTC CASRGHWATGAKNIQYF
TRBJ1-2 TRBD1 NA TRBV4-1 TGCGCCAGCAGCCAAGATCCCGGACAGGGGTACTATGGCTACACCTTC CASSQDPGQGYYGYTF
TRBJ2-7 TRBD1 few TRBV20-1 TGCAGTGCTAGAGAAACCCCAAGTGGTACCGGGACAGGGGGTTGGTACGAGCAGTACTTC CSARETPSGTGTGGWYEQYF
TRBJ1-1 TRBD1 NA TRBV6-2/TRBV6-3 TGTGCCAGCAGTTACGACAGGGACACTGAAGCTTTCTTT CASSYDRDTEAFF
TRBJ2-7 TRBD2 few TRBV12-3/TRBV12-4 TGTGCCAGCAGTTTAAGCGGGAGGTGTTACGAGCAGTACTTC CASSLSGRCYEQYF
TRBJ2-5 TRBD2 NA TRBV6-5 TGTGCCAGCAGTTACCCGGGACTAGCGAGAGAGACCCAGTACTTC CASSYPGLARETQYF
TRBJ1-1 TRBD1 NA TRBV12-3/TRBV12-4 TGTGCCAGCAACTCCGGGACAGTGAACACTGAAGCTTTCTTT CASNSGTVNTEAFF
TRBJ2-3 TRBD1 NA TRBV7-7 TGTGCTAGCAGCTTAGGGGTCGGACAGGGCACAGATACGCAGTATTTT CASSLGVGQGTDTQYF
TRBJ2-1 NA NA TRBV5-4 TGTGCCAGCAGGTACTCCGGGCCAAGCTACACTGAGCAGTTCTTC CASRYSGPSYTEQFF
TRBJ2-1 NA few TRBV12-3/TRBV12-4 TGTGCCAGCAGTCCAATAAATCCAAAAGAGCAGTTCTTC CASSPINPKEQFF
TRBJ2-5 NA NA TRBV20-1 TGCAGTGCTAGAGGGGGGACGACAGGGAGGGAGACCCAGTACTTC CSARGGTTGRETQYF
TRBJ2-7 NA few TRBV18 TGTGCCAGCTCACCCGATACCTACGAGCAGTACTTC CASSPDTYEQYF
TRBJ2-2 TRBD1 NA TRBV6-2/TRBV6-3 TGTGCCAGCAGCCCCTTGGCAGGGGGCTACGGGGAGCTGTTTTTT CASSPLAGGYGELFF
TRBJ2-5 TRBD1 few TRBV19 TGTGCCAGTAGTCCCGGGACAGGGGGTCAGACCCAGTACTTC CASSPGTGGQTQYF
TRBJ2-5 TRBD1 NA TRBV30 TGTGCCTGGGGCGGACAGGGGAACTGGGAGACCCAGTACTTC CAWGGQGNWETQYF
TRBJ2-3 TRBD2 NA TRBV9 TGTGCCAGCAGCGTAGGGGTGGCGGGGGGGCGAGCAGATACGCAGTATTTT CASSVGVAGGRADTQYF
TRBJ2-7 NA few TRBV18 TGTGCCAGCTCACCACCAGCTGGTGGGGCTCATGCCTACGAGCAGTACTTC CASSPPAGGAHAYEQYF
TRBJ1-1 NA NA TRBV14 TGTGCCAGCAGCGCGGGGGCGTCAGCTGAAGCTTTCTTT CASSAGASAEAFF
TRBJ1-5 TRBD1 NA TRBV12-3/TRBV12-4 TGTGCCAGCAGCACGGCATCTGGGACAGCCTTGCGAAATCAGCCCCAGCATTTT CASSTASGTALRNQPQHF
TRBJ2-1 TRBD2 NA TRBV12-3/TRBV12-4 TGTGCCAGCAGCCGTAAGAATAGCGGGAGAAGATCCAATGAGCAGTTCTTC CASSRKNSGRRSNEQFF
TRBJ1-3 NA many TRBV7-2 TGTGCCAGCAGGCAGACAGGCGGCGTAGCCTCTGGAAACACCATATATTTT CASRQTGGVASGNTIYF
TRBJ2-5 TRBD2 few TRBV4-1 TGCGCCAGCAGCCGAGGACTAGCTCAAGAGACCCAGTACTTC CASSRGLAQETQYF
TRBJ1-1 NA few TRBV5-6 TGTGCCAGCAGCACCTTCCGGGACAAAGAAGCTTTCTTT CASSTFRDKEAFF
TRBJ1-1 NA few TRBV19 TGTGCCAGTAGTATATTAATTGGGTCTAACACTGAAGCTTTCTTT CASSILIGSNTEAFF
TRBJ2-1 TRBD2 NA TRBV7-9 TGTGCCAGCAGCTTTGTACTAGCGGCCGACAATGAGCAGTTCTTC CASSFVLAADNEQFF
TRBJ2-3 NA few TRBV5-1 TGCGCCAGCAGCTTTCAGGATAGCACAGATACGCAGTATTTT CASSFQDSTDTQYF
TRBJ1-3 NA NA TRBV12-3/TRBV12-4 TGTGCCAGCAGTTTTTGGGGGTTGGATGGAAACACCATATATTTT CASSFWGLDGNTIYF
TRBJ2-4 NA few TRBV6-1 TGTGCCAGCAGTGACCTACGAAATTCGGGTTCGAATATTCAGTACTTC CASSDLRNSGSNIQYF
TRBJ2-7 NA few TRBV9 TGTGCCAGCAGCGTAGGGGCAGAACCTTACGAGCAGTACTTC CASSVGAEPYEQYF
TRBJ2-2 TRBD2 NA TRBV5-1 TGCGCCAGCAGCTCCGACCGGACTAGCGGGAGCCGAAGCACCGGGGAGCTGTTTTTT CASSSDRTSGSRSTGELFF
TRBJ1-4 TRBD1 NA TRBV3-1 TGTGCCAGCAGCCCGGGACAGACGGGGAGGGAAAAACTGTTTTTT CASSPGQTGREKLFF
TRBJ2-3 TRBD2 NA TRBV10-3 TGTGCCATCAGTGATGAGCCGACTAGCGGGAGAAAGTATTTT CAISDEPTSGRKYF
TRBJ1-3 TRBD1 few TRBV11-3 TGTGCCAGCAGCTTCCCAGGGGGGACTGGAAACACCATATATTTT CASSFPGGTGNTIYF
TRBJ2-2 TRBD2 few TRBV7-8 TGTGCCAGCAGCCCCCACCGTACTAGCGGGGGGCCCACCGGGGAGCTGTTTTTT CASSPHRTSGGPTGELFF
TRBJ1-2 TRBD1 few TRBV5-6 TGTGCCAGCAGTAACCGGGACAGGGGTTTTGGCTACACCTTC CASSNRDRGFGYTF